This TCR beta chain comes out of a study of cytomegalovirus exposure and HLA in healthy donors. This PCR relied on a set of 60 Vbeta primers and 13 Jbeta primers. Here immunoSEQ multiplex PCR was the method, and the copy in TCRdb shows in-frame clones only, minus some. The sample has under 200,000 clones; roughly three quarters are singletons. Germline V gene sequence: CDR1 LNHDA, CDR2 SQIVND (reference sequence). Trimming took off 3 bases at V and 7 bases at J, with 15 bases between the two ends. The CDR3 consists of 14 residues. The sequencing input was PBMCs. V gene TRBV19 combines with J gene TRBJ1-1; unclear D gene. This clonotype was sampled from a male donor in good health and CMV-seropositive. CDR3 DNA sequence: TGTGCCAGTAGTATCTGGTCGAGGGTCGATGAAGCTTTCTTT. It specifies CASSIWSRVDEAFF.